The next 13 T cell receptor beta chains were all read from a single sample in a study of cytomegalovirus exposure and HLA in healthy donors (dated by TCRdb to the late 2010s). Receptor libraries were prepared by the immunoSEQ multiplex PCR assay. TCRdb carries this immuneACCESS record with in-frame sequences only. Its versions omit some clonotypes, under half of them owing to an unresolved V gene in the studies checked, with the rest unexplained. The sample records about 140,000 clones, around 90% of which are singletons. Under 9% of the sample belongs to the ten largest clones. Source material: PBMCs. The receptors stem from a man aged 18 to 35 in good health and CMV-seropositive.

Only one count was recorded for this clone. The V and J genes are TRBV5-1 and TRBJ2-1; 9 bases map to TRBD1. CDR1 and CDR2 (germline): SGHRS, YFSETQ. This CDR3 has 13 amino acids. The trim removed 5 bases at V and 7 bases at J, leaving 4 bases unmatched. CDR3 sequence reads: CASRWDRENEQFF. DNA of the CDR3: TGCGCCAGCAGGTGGGACAGGGAGAATGAGCAGTTCTTC.

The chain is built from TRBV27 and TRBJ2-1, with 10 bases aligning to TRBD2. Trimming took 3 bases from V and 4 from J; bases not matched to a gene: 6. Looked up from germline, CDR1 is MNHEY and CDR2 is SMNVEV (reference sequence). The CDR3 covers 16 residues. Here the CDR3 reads CASSFRGLAPYNEQFF. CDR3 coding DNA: TGTGCCAGCAGTTTCCGGGGACTAGCGCCTTACAATGAGCAGTTCTTC.

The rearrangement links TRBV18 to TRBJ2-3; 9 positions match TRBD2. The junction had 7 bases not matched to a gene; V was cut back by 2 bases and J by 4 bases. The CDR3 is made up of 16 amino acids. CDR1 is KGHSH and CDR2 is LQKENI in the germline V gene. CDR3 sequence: CASSPTRIAGADTQYF. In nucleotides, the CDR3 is TGTGCCAGCTCACCAACGAGGATAGCGGGGGCAGATACGCAGTATTTT.

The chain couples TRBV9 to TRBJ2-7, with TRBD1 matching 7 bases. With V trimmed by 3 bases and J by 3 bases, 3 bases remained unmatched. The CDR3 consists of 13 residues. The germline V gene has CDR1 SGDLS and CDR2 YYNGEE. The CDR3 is CASSGRQGYEQYF. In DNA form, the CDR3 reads TGTGCCAGCAGCGGGAGACAGGGCTACGAGCAGTACTTC.

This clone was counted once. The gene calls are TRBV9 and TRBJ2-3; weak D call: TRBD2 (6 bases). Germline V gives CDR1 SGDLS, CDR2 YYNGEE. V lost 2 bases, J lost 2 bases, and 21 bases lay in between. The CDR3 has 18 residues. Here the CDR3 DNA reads TGTGCCAGCAGCGTTGACGGGAGAGGTGGTGCACACACAGATACGCAGTATTTT. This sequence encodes CASSVDGRGGAHTDTQYF.

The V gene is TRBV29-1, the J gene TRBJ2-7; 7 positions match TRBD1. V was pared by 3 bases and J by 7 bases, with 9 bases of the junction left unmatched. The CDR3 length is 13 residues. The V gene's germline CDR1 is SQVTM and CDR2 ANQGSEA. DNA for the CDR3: TGCAGCGTTGAGAGGAACAGGGGCGGAGAGCAGTACTTC. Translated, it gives CSVERNRGGEQYF.

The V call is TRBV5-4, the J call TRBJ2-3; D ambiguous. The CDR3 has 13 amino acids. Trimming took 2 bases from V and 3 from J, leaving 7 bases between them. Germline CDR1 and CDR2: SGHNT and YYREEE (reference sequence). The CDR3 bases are TGTGCCAGCAGCTTCTCTAGGACAGATACGCAGTATTTT. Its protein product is CASSFSRTDTQYF. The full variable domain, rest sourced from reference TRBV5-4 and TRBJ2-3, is ETGVTQSPTHLIKTRGQQVTLRCSSQSGHNTVSWYQQALGQGPQFIFQYYREEENGRGNFPPRFSGLQFPNYSSELNVNALELDDSALYLCASSFSRTDTQYFGPGTRLTVL.

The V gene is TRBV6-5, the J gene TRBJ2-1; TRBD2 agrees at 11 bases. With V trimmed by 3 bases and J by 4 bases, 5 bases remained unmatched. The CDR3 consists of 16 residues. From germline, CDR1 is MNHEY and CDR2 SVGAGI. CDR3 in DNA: TGTGCCAGCAGTTATAGGGCTAGCGGGAGGTACAATGAGCAGTTCTTC. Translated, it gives CASSYRASGRYNEQFF.

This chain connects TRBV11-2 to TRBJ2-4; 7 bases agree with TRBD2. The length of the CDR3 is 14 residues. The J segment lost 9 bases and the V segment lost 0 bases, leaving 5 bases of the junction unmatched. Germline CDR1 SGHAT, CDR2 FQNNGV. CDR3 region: CASSLDAGVGIQYF. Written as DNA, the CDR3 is TGTGCCAGCAGCTTAGACGCGGGGGTGGGCATTCAGTACTTC.

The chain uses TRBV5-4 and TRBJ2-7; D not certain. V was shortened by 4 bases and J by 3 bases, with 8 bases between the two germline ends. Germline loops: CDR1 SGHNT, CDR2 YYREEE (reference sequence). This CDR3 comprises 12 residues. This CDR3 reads CASSTDNYEQYF. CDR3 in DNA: TGTGCCAGCAGCACCGACAACTACGAGCAGTACTTC.

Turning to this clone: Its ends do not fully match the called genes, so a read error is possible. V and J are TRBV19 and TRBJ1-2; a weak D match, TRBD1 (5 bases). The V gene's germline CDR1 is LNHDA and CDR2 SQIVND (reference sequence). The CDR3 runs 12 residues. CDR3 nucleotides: TGTGCCAGTAGCCCCACGGCGGGGACGCCGGTCTTC. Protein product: CASSPTAGTPVF.

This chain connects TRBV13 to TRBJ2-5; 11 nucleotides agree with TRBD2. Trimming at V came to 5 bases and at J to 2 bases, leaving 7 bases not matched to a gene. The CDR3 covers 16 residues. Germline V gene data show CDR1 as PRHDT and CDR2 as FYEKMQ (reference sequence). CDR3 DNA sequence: TGTGCCAGCAGCCCCACGCTAGCGGGAGGACAAGAGACCCAGTACTTC. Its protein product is CASSPTLAGGQETQYF.

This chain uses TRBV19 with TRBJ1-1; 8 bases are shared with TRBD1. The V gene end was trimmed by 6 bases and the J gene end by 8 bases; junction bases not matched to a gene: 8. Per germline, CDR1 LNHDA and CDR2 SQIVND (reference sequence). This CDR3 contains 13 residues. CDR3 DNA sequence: TGTGCCAGTAGGACAGGGGAGAGGGGAGAAGCTTTCTTT. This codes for CASRTGERGEAFF.